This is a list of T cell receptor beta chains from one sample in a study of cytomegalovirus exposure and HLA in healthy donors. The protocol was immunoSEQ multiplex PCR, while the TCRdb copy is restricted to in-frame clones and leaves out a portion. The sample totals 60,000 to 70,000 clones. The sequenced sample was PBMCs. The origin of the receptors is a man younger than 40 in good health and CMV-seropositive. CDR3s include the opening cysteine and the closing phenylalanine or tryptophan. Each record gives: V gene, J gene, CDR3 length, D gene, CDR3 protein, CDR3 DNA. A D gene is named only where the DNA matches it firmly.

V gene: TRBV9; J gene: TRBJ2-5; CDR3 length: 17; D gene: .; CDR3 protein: CASSVGQGYIGQETQYF; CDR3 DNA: TGTGCCAGCAGCGTAGGTCAGGGATATATCGGCCAAGAGACCCAGTACTTC
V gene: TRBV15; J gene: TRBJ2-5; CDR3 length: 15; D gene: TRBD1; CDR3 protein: CATSRPGQVAETQYF; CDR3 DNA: TGTGCCACCAGCCGCCCGGGACAGGTAGCGGAGACCCAGTACTTC
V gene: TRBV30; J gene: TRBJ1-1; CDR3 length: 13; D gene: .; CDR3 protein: CAYTRQGNTEAFF; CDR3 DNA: TGTGCCTATACACGCCAGGGAAACACTGAAGCTTTCTTT
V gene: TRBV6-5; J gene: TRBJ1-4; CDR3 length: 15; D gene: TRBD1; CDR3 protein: CASSYYRGSGKKLFF; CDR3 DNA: TGTGCCAGCAGTTACTACAGGGGCTCCGGAAAAAAACTGTTTTTT
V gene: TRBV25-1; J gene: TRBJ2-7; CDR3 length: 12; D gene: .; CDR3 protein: CASSIQDYEQYF; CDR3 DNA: TGTGCCAGCAGTATACAGGACTACGAGCAGTACTTC
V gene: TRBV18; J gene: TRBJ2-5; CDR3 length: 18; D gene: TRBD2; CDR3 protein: CASSPPLAPSGGQETQYF; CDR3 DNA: TGTGCCAGCTCACCACCGCTGGCTCCTAGCGGGGGCCAAGAGACCCAGTACTTC
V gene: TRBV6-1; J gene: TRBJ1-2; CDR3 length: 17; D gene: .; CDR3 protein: CASSEKAAGASNYGYTF; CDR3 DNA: TGTGCCAGCAGTGAAAAGGCGGCAGGGGCTTCGAACTATGGCTACACCTTC
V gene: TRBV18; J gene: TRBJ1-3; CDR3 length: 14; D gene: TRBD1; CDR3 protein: CASSPSRDRDTIYF; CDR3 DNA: TGTGCCAGCTCACCGTCCCGGGACAGGGACACCATATATTTT
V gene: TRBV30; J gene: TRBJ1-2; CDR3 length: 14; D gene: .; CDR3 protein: CAWRTKSWSFGYTF; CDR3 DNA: TGTGCCTGGAGGACTAAGTCGTGGAGTTTTGGCTACACCTTC
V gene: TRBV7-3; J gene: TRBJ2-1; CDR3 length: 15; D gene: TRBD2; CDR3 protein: CASSLTSGSSNEQFF; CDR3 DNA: TGTGCCAGCAGCTTAACGAGCGGGAGTAGCAATGAGCAGTTCTTC
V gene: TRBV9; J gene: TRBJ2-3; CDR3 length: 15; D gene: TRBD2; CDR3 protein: CASSVAAGNFDTQYF; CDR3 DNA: TGTGCCAGCAGCGTAGCAGCGGGAAATTTCGATACGCAGTATTTT
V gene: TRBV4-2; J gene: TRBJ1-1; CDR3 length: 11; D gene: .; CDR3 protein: CASSSGRLAFF; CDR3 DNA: TGTGCCAGCAGTTCCGGGAGGTTAGCTTTCTTT
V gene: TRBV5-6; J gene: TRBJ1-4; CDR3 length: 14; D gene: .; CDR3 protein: CASSAGTVGEKLFF; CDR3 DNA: TGTGCCAGCAGCGCTGGGACTGTGGGTGAAAAACTGTTTTTT
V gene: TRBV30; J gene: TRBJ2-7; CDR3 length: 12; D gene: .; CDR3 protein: CAWGGETYEQYF; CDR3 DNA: TGTGCCTGGGGCGGGGAGACCTACGAGCAGTACTTC
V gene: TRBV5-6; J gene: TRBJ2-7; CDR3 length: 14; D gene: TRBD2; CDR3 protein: CASTVAGEAYEQYF; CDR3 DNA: TGTGCCAGCACCGTAGCGGGAGAGGCCTACGAGCAGTACTTC
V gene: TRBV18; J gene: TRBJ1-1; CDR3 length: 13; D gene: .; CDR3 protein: CASSGQRNTEAFF; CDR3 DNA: TGTGCCAGCTCAGGACAGAGGAACACTGAAGCTTTCTTT
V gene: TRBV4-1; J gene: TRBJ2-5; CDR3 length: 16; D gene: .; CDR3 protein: CASSQVFGRRQETQYF; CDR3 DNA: TGCGCCAGCAGCCAAGTGTTTGGGCGAAGGCAAGAGACCCAGTACTTC
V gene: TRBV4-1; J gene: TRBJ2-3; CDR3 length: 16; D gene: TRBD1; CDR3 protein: CASSQRQGRSTDTQYF; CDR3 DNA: TGCGCCAGCAGCCAGAGACAGGGGAGGAGCACAGATACGCAGTATTTT
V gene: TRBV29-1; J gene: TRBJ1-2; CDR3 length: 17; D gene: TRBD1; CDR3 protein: CSVGVGGQGGLSYGYTF; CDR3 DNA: TGCAGCGTTGGAGTAGGGGGACAGGGCGGGTTAAGCTATGGCTACACCTTC
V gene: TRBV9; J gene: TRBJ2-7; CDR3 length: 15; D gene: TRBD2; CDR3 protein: CASSVTSGGAYEQYF; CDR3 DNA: TGTGCCAGCAGCGTTACTAGCGGGGGGGCCTACGAGCAGTACTTC
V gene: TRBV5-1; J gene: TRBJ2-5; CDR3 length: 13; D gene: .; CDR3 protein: CASSYRGGETQYF; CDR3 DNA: TGCGCCAGCAGCTACAGGGGGGGTGAGACCCAGTACTTC
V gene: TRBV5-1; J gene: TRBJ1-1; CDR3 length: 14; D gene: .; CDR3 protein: CASSLRDINTEAFF; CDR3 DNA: TGCGCCAGCAGCTTACGGGACATCAACACTGAAGCTTTCTTT
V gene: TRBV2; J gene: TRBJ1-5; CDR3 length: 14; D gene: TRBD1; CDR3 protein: CASSNDREDQPQHF; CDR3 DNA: TGTGCCAGCAGTAATGACAGGGAGGATCAGCCCCAGCATTTT
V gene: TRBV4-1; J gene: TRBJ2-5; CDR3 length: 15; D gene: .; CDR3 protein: CASSFRAVRGETQYF; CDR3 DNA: TGCGCCAGCAGCTTCCGGGCCGTTAGAGGGGAGACCCAGTACTTC
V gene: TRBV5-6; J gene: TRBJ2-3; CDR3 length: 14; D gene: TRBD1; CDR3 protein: CASSPGQGTDTQYF; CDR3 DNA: TGTGCCAGCAGCCCGGGACAGGGCACAGATACGCAGTATTTT
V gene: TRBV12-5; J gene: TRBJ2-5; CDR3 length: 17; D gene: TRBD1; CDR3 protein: CASGLGPGTGSGETQYF; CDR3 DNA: TGTGCTAGTGGTCTCGGCCCGGGGACAGGGAGTGGGGAGACCCAGTACTTC
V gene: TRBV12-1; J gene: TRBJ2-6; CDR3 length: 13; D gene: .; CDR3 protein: CASSARATGVLTF; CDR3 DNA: TGTGCCAGCAGCGCCAGGGCGACGGGCGTCCTGACTTTC
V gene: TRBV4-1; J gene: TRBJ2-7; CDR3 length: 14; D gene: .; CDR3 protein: CASSPTETSYEQYF; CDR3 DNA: TGCGCCAGCAGCCCAACTGAGACTTCCTACGAGCAGTACTTC
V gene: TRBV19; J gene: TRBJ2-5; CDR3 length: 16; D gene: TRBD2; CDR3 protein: CASSRVGGRAMETQYF; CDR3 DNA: TGTGCCAGTAGCCGGGTAGGCGGGAGGGCCATGGAGACCCAGTACTTC
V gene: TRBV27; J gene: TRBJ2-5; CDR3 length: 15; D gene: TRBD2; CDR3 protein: CASSSVGGGGETQYF; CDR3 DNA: TGTGCCAGCAGTTCCGTCGGGGGGGGCGGGGAGACCCAGTACTTC
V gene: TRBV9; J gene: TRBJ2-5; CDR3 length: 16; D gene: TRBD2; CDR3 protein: CASSVVPSGTQETQYF; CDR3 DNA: TGTGCCAGCAGCGTAGTTCCTAGCGGGACCCAAGAGACCCAGTACTTC
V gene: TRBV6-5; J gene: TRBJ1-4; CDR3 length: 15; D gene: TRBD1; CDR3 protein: CASADSGTVNEKLFF; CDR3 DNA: TGTGCCAGCGCTGACTCCGGGACAGTGAATGAAAAACTGTTTTTT
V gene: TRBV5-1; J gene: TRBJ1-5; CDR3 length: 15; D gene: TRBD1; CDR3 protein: CASSLAPQGGQPQHF; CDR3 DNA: TGCGCCAGCAGCTTGGCCCCACAGGGGGGACAGCCCCAGCATTTT
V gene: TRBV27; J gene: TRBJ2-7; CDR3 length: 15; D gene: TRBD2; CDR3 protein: CASSLEVAGTHEQYF; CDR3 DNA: TGTGCCAGCAGTTTAGAGGTAGCGGGAACCCACGAGCAGTACTTC
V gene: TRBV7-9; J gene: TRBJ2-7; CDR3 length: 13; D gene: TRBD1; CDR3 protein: CASSRQGNYEQYF; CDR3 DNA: TGTGCCAGCAGTCGACAGGGAAACTACGAGCAGTACTTC
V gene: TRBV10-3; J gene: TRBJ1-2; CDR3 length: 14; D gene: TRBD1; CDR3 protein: CAISQPTGGNGYTF; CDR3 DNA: TGTGCCATCAGTCAACCGACAGGGGGGAATGGCTACACCTTC
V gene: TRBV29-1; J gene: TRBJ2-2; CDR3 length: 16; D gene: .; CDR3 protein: CSVEEASGTGTGELFF; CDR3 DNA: TGCAGCGTTGAAGAAGCAAGCGGGACAGGCACCGGGGAGCTGTTTTTT
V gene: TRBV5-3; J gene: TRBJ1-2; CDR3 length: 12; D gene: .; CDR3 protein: CARSLNRDGYTF; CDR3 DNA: TGTGCCAGAAGCTTGAACAGGGATGGTTACACCTTC
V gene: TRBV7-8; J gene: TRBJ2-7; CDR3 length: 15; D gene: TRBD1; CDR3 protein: CASSFSTGNAYEQYF; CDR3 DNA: TGTGCCAGCAGCTTTTCGACAGGGAACGCCTACGAGCAGTACTTC
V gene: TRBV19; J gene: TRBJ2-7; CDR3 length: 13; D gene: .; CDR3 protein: CASSIGGDYEQYF; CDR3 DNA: TGTGCCAGTAGTATTGGAGGGGACTACGAGCAGTACTTC
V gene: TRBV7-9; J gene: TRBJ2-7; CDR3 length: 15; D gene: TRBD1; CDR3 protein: CASSSYRDRAYEQYF; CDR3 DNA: TGTGCCAGCAGCTCCTACCGGGACAGGGCCTACGAGCAGTACTTC
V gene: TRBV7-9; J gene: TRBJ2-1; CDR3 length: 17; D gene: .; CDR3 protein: CASSPQGQYSSYNEQFF; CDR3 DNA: TGTGCCAGCAGCCCACAAGGACAGTATAGCTCCTACAATGAGCAGTTCTTC
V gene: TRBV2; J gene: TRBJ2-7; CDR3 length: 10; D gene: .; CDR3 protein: CASSLYEQYF; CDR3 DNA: TGTGCCAGCAGTCTCTACGAGCAGTACTTC
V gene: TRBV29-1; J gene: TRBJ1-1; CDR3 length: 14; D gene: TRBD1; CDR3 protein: CSVEAPLGQGEAFF; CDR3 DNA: TGCAGCGTTGAAGCCCCCTTAGGACAGGGTGAAGCTTTCTTT
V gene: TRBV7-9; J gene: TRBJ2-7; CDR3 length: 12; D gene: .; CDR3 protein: CASSLGELEQYF; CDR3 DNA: TGTGCCAGCAGCTTAGGGGAGCTCGAGCAGTACTTC
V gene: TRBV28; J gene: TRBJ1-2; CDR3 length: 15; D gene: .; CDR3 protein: CASTLVGVKNYGYTF; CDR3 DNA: TGTGCCAGCACGCTAGTCGGAGTTAAAAACTATGGCTACACCTTC